There are many counts of the clone carrying this TCR beta chain. The antigen is undetermined. The data were obtained in a study of T cells in Graves' hyperthyroidism and ophthalmopathy. The CDR3 spans 15 residues. Germline lookup yields CDR1 SGHRS and CDR2 YFSETQ. Trimming pared 0 bases from V and 3 bases from J, leaving 10 bases between. Amplified regions were TCR beta CDR3 sequences from RNA transcripts. HTBI primers drove first-round RT-PCR of the TCR CDR3. TCRdb itself ran the multiplex PCR reads through MiXCR, one entry per CDR3 protein. The sample consists of a few hundred thousand distinct CDR3 sequences, 14% to 15% of them appearing once. Study-wide results and caveats: The model's output predicted ophthalmopathy at a median of approximately 6.5 months prior to onset.

This TCR was recovered from a woman in her 30s with Graves' hyperthyroidism. The sample consisted of blood. The V gene is TRBV5-1, the J gene TRBJ2-1; D not certain. As DNA, the CDR3 is TGCGCCAGCAGCTTGGGCTGGACGAGCTACAATGAGCAGTTCTTC. The encoded protein is CASSLGWTSYNEQFF. The full variable domain, with the rest looked up from reference TRBV5-1 and TRBJ2-1, is KAGVTQTPRYLIKTRGQQVTLSCSPISGHRSVSWYQQTPGQGLQFLFEYFSETQRNKGNFPGRFSGRQFSNSRSEMNVSTLELGDSALYLCASSLGWTSYNEQFFGPGTRLTVL.